A selection of T cell receptor beta chains follows, all from one sample in a study of Ad26.COV2.S vaccination and SARS-CoV-2 variants. Using immunoSEQ multiplex PCR, the repertoire was profiled, and TCRdb retains in-frame clones only, with some absent. The sample yields hundreds of thousands of clones, about 90% seen once. Sample: peripheral blood, taken in a trial of Ad26.COV2.S vaccine versus placebo. The receptor source for this set is a person between 18 and 60 years old who received the Ad26.COV2.S COVID-19 vaccine or a placebo. Each CDR3 is given with its conserved first and last residue. Each record gives: CDR3 protein, CDR3 DNA, J gene, D gene, V gene, clone size. A D gene is named only where the DNA matches it firmly. Clone size is stated in some rows and not others, as once, few, many or a class when expanded.

CDR3 protein: CASSYTGTGRTYEQYF; CDR3 DNA: TGTGCCAGCAGTTACACCGGGACAGGAAGGACCTACGAGCAGTACTTC; J gene: TRBJ2-7; D gene: TRBD1; V gene: TRBV6-2/TRBV6-3; clone size: .
CDR3 protein: CASSSPGGWDEQFF; CDR3 DNA: TGTGCCAGCAGCTCTCCTGGGGGGTGGGATGAGCAGTTCTTC; J gene: TRBJ2-1; D gene: .; V gene: TRBV7-2; clone size: .
CDR3 protein: CASSAGQGETQYF; CDR3 DNA: TGTGCCAGTAGTGCCGGACAGGGGGAGACCCAGTACTTC; J gene: TRBJ2-5; D gene: TRBD1; V gene: TRBV19; clone size: .
CDR3 protein: CASSYTTAEGYGYTF; CDR3 DNA: TGTGCCAGCAGTTACACTACCGCAGAGGGGTATGGCTACACCTTC; J gene: TRBJ1-2; D gene: .; V gene: TRBV6-5; clone size: .
CDR3 protein: CATRTGGARGYGYTF; CDR3 DNA: TGTGCCACCAGAACAGGGGGCGCCCGGGGCTATGGCTACACCTTC; J gene: TRBJ1-2; D gene: TRBD1; V gene: TRBV15; clone size: .
CDR3 protein: CASRVPARDEQFF; CDR3 DNA: TGTGCCAGCAGAGTACCGGCCCGGGATGAGCAGTTCTTC; J gene: TRBJ2-1; D gene: .; V gene: TRBV6-5; clone size: .
CDR3 protein: CASRASGRGGETQYF; CDR3 DNA: TGTGCCAGCAGAGCTAGCGGGAGAGGTGGAGAGACCCAGTACTTC; J gene: TRBJ2-5; D gene: TRBD2; V gene: TRBV25-1; clone size: .
CDR3 protein: CASSPYGAEQYF; CDR3 DNA: TGTGCCAGCAGCCCCTACGGGGCGGAGCAGTACTTC; J gene: TRBJ2-7; D gene: .; V gene: TRBV7-2; clone size: .
CDR3 protein: CASRSSGGGYTF; CDR3 DNA: TGTGCCAGCAGGTCATCAGGGGGTGGCTACACCTTC; J gene: TRBJ1-2; D gene: TRBD1; V gene: TRBV6-5; clone size: .
CDR3 protein: CASSLGGPYEQFF; CDR3 DNA: TGTGCCAGCAGCTTGGGAGGGCCCTATGAGCAGTTCTTC; J gene: TRBJ2-1; D gene: TRBD2; V gene: TRBV27; clone size: .
CDR3 protein: CASSRDRGGETQYF; CDR3 DNA: TGTGCCAGCTCACGGGACAGGGGTGGAGAGACCCAGTACTTC; J gene: TRBJ2-5; D gene: TRBD1; V gene: TRBV18; clone size: .
CDR3 protein: CASSNDGEQFF; CDR3 DNA: TGTGCCAGCAGCAATGACGGTGAGCAGTTCTTC; J gene: TRBJ2-1; D gene: .; V gene: TRBV7-9; clone size: .
CDR3 protein: CASSPRTGAHEQYF; CDR3 DNA: TGCGCCAGCAGCCCTCGGACAGGGGCTCACGAGCAGTACTTC; J gene: TRBJ2-7; D gene: TRBD1; V gene: TRBV4-3; clone size: .
CDR3 protein: CAIRKGQGEFINEQFF; CDR3 DNA: TGTGCCATCAGGAAGGGCCAGGGCGAATTTATTAATGAGCAGTTCTTC; J gene: TRBJ2-1; D gene: .; V gene: TRBV10-3; clone size: .
CDR3 protein: CASSPETGGVYGYTF; CDR3 DNA: TGTGCCAGCTCCCCGGAGACAGGGGGCGTTTATGGCTACACCTTC; J gene: TRBJ1-2; D gene: TRBD1; V gene: TRBV18; clone size: .
CDR3 protein: CASSLGLQETQYF; CDR3 DNA: TGTGCCAGCAGCTTAGGACTACAAGAGACCCAGTACTTC; J gene: TRBJ2-5; D gene: .; V gene: TRBV5-6; clone size: .
CDR3 protein: CASSPSGGVYGYTF; CDR3 DNA: TGTGCCAGCAGCCCTTCTGGGGGAGTCTATGGCTACACCTTC; J gene: TRBJ1-2; D gene: .; V gene: TRBV7-9; clone size: .
CDR3 protein: CSVSGQGAYTF; CDR3 DNA: TGCAGCGTCTCGGGACAGGGTGCCTACACCTTC; J gene: TRBJ1-2; D gene: TRBD1; V gene: TRBV29-1; clone size: .
CDR3 protein: CASSTPRTGTGNTIYF; CDR3 DNA: TGTGCCAGCAGTACCCCGAGGACAGGGACTGGAAACACCATATATTTT; J gene: TRBJ1-3; D gene: TRBD1; V gene: TRBV6-2/TRBV6-3; clone size: .
CDR3 protein: CASSQGVTQPQHF; CDR3 DNA: TGCGCCAGCAGCCAAGGGGTGACTCAGCCCCAGCATTTT; J gene: TRBJ1-5; D gene: .; V gene: TRBV4-1; clone size: once
CDR3 protein: CASSFTGTSSF; CDR3 DNA: TGTGCCAGCAGCTTCACCGGGACTAGCTCCTTC; J gene: TRBJ2-7; D gene: TRBD2; V gene: TRBV2; clone size: many
CDR3 protein: CASIRATEAFF; CDR3 DNA: TGTGCCAGCATACGAGCAACTGAAGCTTTCTTT; J gene: TRBJ1-1; D gene: .; V gene: TRBV12-3/TRBV12-4; clone size: .
CDR3 protein: CASSEKATDQPQHF; CDR3 DNA: TGCGCCAGCAGTGAGAAGGCTACCGATCAGCCCCAGCATTTT; J gene: TRBJ1-5; D gene: .; V gene: TRBV10-1; clone size: few
CDR3 protein: CASSSGLGGTEAFF; CDR3 DNA: TGTGCCAGCAGTAGTGGGCTGGGGGGCACTGAAGCTTTCTTT; J gene: TRBJ1-1; D gene: .; V gene: TRBV2; clone size: .
CDR3 protein: CASTARSGGTDTQYF; CDR3 DNA: TGTGCCAGCACCGCGAGATCGGGGGGAACAGATACGCAGTATTTT; J gene: TRBJ2-3; D gene: TRBD2; V gene: TRBV27; clone size: .
CDR3 protein: CASSLFGTAYNEQFF; CDR3 DNA: TGTGCCAGCAGTTTATTCGGGACCGCTTACAATGAGCAGTTCTTC; J gene: TRBJ2-1; D gene: .; V gene: TRBV27; clone size: .
CDR3 protein: CASSSYGANVLTF; CDR3 DNA: TGTGCCAGCAGTTCCTACGGGGCCAACGTCCTGACTTTC; J gene: TRBJ2-6; D gene: .; V gene: TRBV5-6; clone size: .
CDR3 protein: CASSPFSGRATDTQYF; CDR3 DNA: TGTGCCAGCAGTCCATTTAGCGGGAGGGCCACCGATACGCAGTATTTT; J gene: TRBJ2-3; D gene: TRBD2; V gene: TRBV2; clone size: .
CDR3 protein: CARGFADTQYF; CDR3 DNA: TGTGCCAGGGGCTTCGCAGATACGCAGTATTTT; J gene: TRBJ2-3; D gene: .; V gene: TRBV9; clone size: .
CDR3 protein: CASSTRQGDEQYF; CDR3 DNA: TGTGCCAGCAGCACCCGACAGGGAGACGAGCAGTACTTC; J gene: TRBJ2-7; D gene: TRBD1; V gene: TRBV7-3; clone size: .
CDR3 protein: CASSRDRLQPQHF; CDR3 DNA: TGTGCCAGCAGTCGGGACAGACTTCAGCCCCAGCATTTT; J gene: TRBJ1-5; D gene: TRBD1; V gene: TRBV3-1/TRBV3-2; clone size: few
CDR3 protein: CASSSPTGEVQPQHF; CDR3 DNA: TGTGCCAGTAGTAGCCCGACAGGGGAGGTTCAGCCCCAGCATTTT; J gene: TRBJ1-5; D gene: TRBD1; V gene: TRBV19; clone size: .
CDR3 protein: CASSWGKNIQYF; CDR3 DNA: TGTGCCAGCAGTTGGGGTAAAAACATTCAGTACTTC; J gene: TRBJ2-4; D gene: .; V gene: TRBV12-3/TRBV12-4; clone size: .
CDR3 protein: CASSTIYEQYF; CDR3 DNA: TGTGCCAGCAGCACTATTTACGAGCAGTACTTC; J gene: TRBJ2-7; D gene: .; V gene: TRBV7-9; clone size: .
CDR3 protein: CASRGLAARSEQFF; CDR3 DNA: TGTGCCAGCAGAGGACTAGCGGCTCGCTCTGAGCAGTTCTTC; J gene: TRBJ2-1; D gene: TRBD2; V gene: TRBV6-5; clone size: .
CDR3 protein: CASSISTAGQFF; CDR3 DNA: TGTGCCAGCAGCATCTCGACAGCAGGGCAGTTCTTC; J gene: TRBJ2-1; D gene: .; V gene: TRBV13; clone size: .
CDR3 protein: CATSRVGGLYTEAFF; CDR3 DNA: TGTGCCACCAGCAGAGTGGGGGGCCTGTACACTGAAGCTTTCTTT; J gene: TRBJ1-1; D gene: .; V gene: TRBV15; clone size: .
CDR3 protein: CASRVTGGPTGNTIYF; CDR3 DNA: TGTGCCAGCAGGGTAACAGGGGGGCCGACTGGAAACACCATATATTTT; J gene: TRBJ1-3; D gene: TRBD1; V gene: TRBV2; clone size: .
CDR3 protein: CASSYSVQETEAFF; CDR3 DNA: TGTGCCAGCAGTTACTCAGTACAGGAGACTGAAGCTTTCTTT; J gene: TRBJ1-1; D gene: .; V gene: TRBV6-5; clone size: .
CDR3 protein: CSAREINEQYF; CDR3 DNA: TGCAGTGCTAGAGAGATAAACGAGCAGTACTTC; J gene: TRBJ2-7; D gene: .; V gene: TRBV20-1; clone size: .
CDR3 protein: CASSLEVDTQYF; CDR3 DNA: TGTGCCAGCAGCTTGGAGGTAGATACGCAGTATTTT; J gene: TRBJ2-3; D gene: .; V gene: TRBV5-5; clone size: few
CDR3 protein: CASSTLVGPDTQYF; CDR3 DNA: TGTGCCAGCAGCACCCTTGTGGGCCCAGATACGCAGTATTTT; J gene: TRBJ2-3; D gene: .; V gene: TRBV9; clone size: .
CDR3 protein: CASLRAGGRTGELFF; CDR3 DNA: TGTGCCAGCCTACGGGCAGGTGGTCGCACCGGGGAGCTGTTTTTT; J gene: TRBJ2-2; D gene: .; V gene: TRBV14; clone size: .
CDR3 protein: CASSIGSGGPAQETQYF; CDR3 DNA: TGTGCCAGTAGTATTGGATCTGGTGGTCCCGCCCAAGAGACCCAGTACTTC; J gene: TRBJ2-5; D gene: .; V gene: TRBV19; clone size: .
CDR3 protein: CASSQDWPSGGGNEQFF; CDR3 DNA: TGTGCCAGCAGCCAAGATTGGCCTAGCGGGGGGGGCAATGAGCAGTTCTTC; J gene: TRBJ2-1; D gene: TRBD2; V gene: TRBV4-2; clone size: .
CDR3 protein: CASSEQGYEQYF; CDR3 DNA: TGTGCCAGCAGTGAACAAGGCTACGAGCAGTACTTC; J gene: TRBJ2-7; D gene: .; V gene: TRBV2; clone size: once
CDR3 protein: CASSFRPTDTQYF; CDR3 DNA: TGTGCCAGCAGCTTCCGACCCACAGATACGCAGTATTTT; J gene: TRBJ2-3; D gene: .; V gene: TRBV7-2; clone size: .
CDR3 protein: CASSPKDNQPQHF; CDR3 DNA: TGTGCCAGCTCACCAAAAGACAATCAGCCCCAGCATTTT; J gene: TRBJ1-5; D gene: .; V gene: TRBV18; clone size: .
CDR3 protein: CASSVPPSGGTDTQYF; CDR3 DNA: TGTGCCAGCAGCGTACCCCCTAGCGGGGGGACAGATACGCAGTATTTT; J gene: TRBJ2-3; D gene: TRBD2; V gene: TRBV9; clone size: .
CDR3 protein: CASSLDGLGAYEQYF; CDR3 DNA: TGTGCCAGCAGCTTAGATGGACTAGGGGCCTACGAGCAGTACTTC; J gene: TRBJ2-7; D gene: TRBD2; V gene: TRBV7-2; clone size: .
CDR3 protein: CASNQDGGRAPTETQYF; CDR3 DNA: TGTGCCAGCAACCAAGACGGCGGGAGGGCCCCTACAGAGACCCAGTACTTC; J gene: TRBJ2-5; D gene: TRBD2; V gene: TRBV3-1/TRBV3-2; clone size: .
CDR3 protein: CASRLAGTGELFF; CDR3 DNA: TGTGCCAGCAGACTAGCGGGCACCGGGGAGCTGTTTTTT; J gene: TRBJ2-2; D gene: TRBD2; V gene: TRBV3-1/TRBV3-2; clone size: .
CDR3 protein: CASRSTSGRFQETQYF; CDR3 DNA: TGTGCCAGTAGGTCGACTAGCGGGAGGTTCCAAGAGACCCAGTACTTC; J gene: TRBJ2-5; D gene: TRBD2; V gene: TRBV19; clone size: .